A selection of T cell receptor beta chains follows, all from one sample in a study of T cell responses to AZD1222 COVID-19 vaccine. Assay used: immunoSEQ multiplex PCR; TCRdb lists only in-frame clones, some missing. Among around 180,000 clones listed, 85% to 90% were seen once. Sequenced here: peripheral blood, sampled on day 0 of AZD1222 vaccination. The receptors derive from an adult in good health. CDR3s include the opening cysteine and the closing phenylalanine or tryptophan. The D gene is left open where the match is weak. The listing skips clone size in some rows; elsewhere it reads once, few, many or a size class.

abundance	v_gene	d_gene	j_gene	CDR3nt	CDR3aa
NA	TRBV13	NA	TRBJ2-7	TGTGCCAGCAGCCAAGGACCTAGCTACGAGCAGTACTTC	CASSQGPSYEQYF
once	TRBV2	NA	TRBJ1-1	TGTGCCAGCAGGCTCCACAGGGACACTGAAGCTTTCTTT	CASRLHRDTEAFF
NA	TRBV28	NA	TRBJ1-3	TGTGCCAGCGGTCTGGACGGGACCTCTGGAAACACCATATATTTT	CASGLDGTSGNTIYF
few	TRBV11-2	NA	TRBJ2-7	TGTGCCAGCAGCCCCCAGGGCCAAGGGACCTACGAGCAGTACTTC	CASSPQGQGTYEQYF
NA	TRBV27	NA	TRBJ2-5	TGTGCCAGCAGTTTGGGGGGGCCGGAGACCCAGTACTTC	CASSLGGPETQYF
NA	TRBV6-5	TRBD1	TRBJ1-5	TGTGCCAGCAGCCAACAGGACAGGGCGGGTCAGCCCCAGCATTTT	CASSQQDRAGQPQHF
NA	TRBV12-3/TRBV12-4	NA	TRBJ1-1	TGTGCCAGCAGTTGGACGGAGAACACTGAAGCTTTCTTT	CASSWTENTEAFF
once	TRBV6-6	TRBD1	TRBJ2-7	TGTGCCAGCAGTTCCGCGGACAGGGGGCTGTACGAGCAGTACTTC	CASSSADRGLYEQYF
NA	TRBV11-1	NA	TRBJ1-4	TGTGCCAGCAGCGCCGGGACAACCAATGAAAAACTGTTTTTT	CASSAGTTNEKLFF
NA	TRBV28	NA	TRBJ1-1	TGTGCCAGCAGTTTACGTAAGATTGAAGCTTTCTTT	CASSLRKIEAFF
NA	TRBV11-2	NA	TRBJ2-3	TGTGCCAGCACCACAGGGCGCAGGGATACGCAGTATTTT	CASTTGRRDTQYF
NA	TRBV28	NA	TRBJ1-1	TGTGCCAGCAGTTTCCTCTTGCAGATTGAAGCTTTCTTT	CASSFLLQIEAFF
NA	TRBV9	NA	TRBJ1-1	TGTGCCAGCAGCCTTCGTTGGGACACTGAAGCTTTCTTT	CASSLRWDTEAFF
NA	TRBV30	NA	TRBJ1-1	TGTGCCTGGAGTGTACCGAGGGGAGCCACTGAAGCTTTCTTT	CAWSVPRGATEAFF
few	TRBV11-2	NA	TRBJ2-5	TGTGCCAGCAGCCACAGGACGGTCGAGGTAGGGACCCAGTACTTC	CASSHRTVEVGTQYF
NA	TRBV5-1	NA	TRBJ2-2	TGCGCCAGCAGCTTGAGCACCGGGGAGCTGTTTTTT	CASSLSTGELFF
few	TRBV11-2	TRBD2	TRBJ2-5	TGTGCCAGCAGCTTAGGAGGCCTAGCGGGGAGGGAGACCCAGTACTTC	CASSLGGLAGRETQYF
NA	TRBV6-5	TRBD2	TRBJ2-7	TGTGCCAGCGGCGGACTAGGGGTGTTCGAGCAGTACTTC	CASGGLGVFEQYF
NA	TRBV4-2	TRBD1	TRBJ1-2	TGTGCCAGCAGCCTGGGACAGGGCTCCGGTGGCTACACCTTC	CASSLGQGSGGYTF
few	TRBV6-4	NA	TRBJ2-3	TGTGCCAGCAGTGACGGACAAACCACAGATACGCAGTATTTT	CASSDGQTTDTQYF
NA	TRBV19	NA	TRBJ1-1	TGTGCCAGTAGTATTAAGGGGCGGAACACTGAAGCTTTCTTT	CASSIKGRNTEAFF
NA	TRBV20-1	NA	TRBJ2-7	TGCAGTGCTGGGGAGCAGTACTTC	CSAGEQYF
NA	TRBV29-1	NA	TRBJ1-5	TGCAGCGTTGTTGTGGCAGGTAATCAGCCCCAGCATTTT	CSVVVAGNQPQHF
NA	TRBV7-6	NA	TRBJ2-7	TGTGCCAGCAGTCGAAATGGACAGATGTTAGACGAGCAGTACTTC	CASSRNGQMLDEQYF
NA	TRBV30	NA	TRBJ2-7	TGTGCCTGGAGGGAGGGACGGGACTACGAGCAGTACTTC	CAWREGRDYEQYF
NA	TRBV27	TRBD1	TRBJ1-5	TGTGCCAGCAGTTCGGGACAGCTGCACAATCAGCCCCAGCATTTT	CASSSGQLHNQPQHF
NA	TRBV27	TRBD1	TRBJ1-5	TGTGCCAGCAGTACTACCGGGACAGGGGGTGTGGGCAATCAGCCCCAGCATTTT	CASSTTGTGGVGNQPQHF
NA	TRBV19	NA	TRBJ1-4	TGTGCCAGTAGTATAGCCGGGGACATTAATGAAAAACTGTTTTTT	CASSIAGDINEKLFF
NA	TRBV18	TRBD1	TRBJ1-6	TGTGCCAGCTCACCTGGACAGGTCTATAATTCACCCCTCCACTTT	CASSPGQVYNSPLHF
NA	TRBV9	NA	TRBJ2-7	TGTGCCAGCAGCGTAGGCCCGGAAGGGGCAGGTGAGCAGTACTTC	CASSVGPEGAGEQYF
once	TRBV9	NA	TRBJ1-6	TGTGCCAGCAGCGTAGACGGAACCTATAATTCACCCCTCCACTTT	CASSVDGTYNSPLHF
NA	TRBV4-2	NA	TRBJ1-6	TGTGCCAGCAGCCAAGGGAGCGTGAAGTCCTCACCCCTCCACTTT	CASSQGSVKSSPLHF
NA	TRBV7-2	NA	TRBJ2-3	TGTGCCAGCAGCCAAGCCGCGGGGTTGGCGCAGTATTTT	CASSQAAGLAQYF
few	TRBV7-9	TRBD1	TRBJ1-5	TGTGCCAGCAGCTCCTCGGACAGGGGGGGTCAGCCCCAGCATTTT	CASSSSDRGGQPQHF
NA	TRBV30	NA	TRBJ1-1	TGTGCCTGGAGTGGGGGGGATACAAACACTGAAGCTTTCTTT	CAWSGGDTNTEAFF
NA	TRBV19	NA	TRBJ2-7	TGTGCCAGTAGTATGGGGATCCACGAGCAGTACTTC	CASSMGIHEQYF
NA	TRBV28	NA	TRBJ2-7	TGTGCCAGCAGTTTATTGGCGCGAAGCTCCTACGAGCAGTACTTC	CASSLLARSSYEQYF
NA	TRBV4-2	NA	TRBJ2-6	TGTGCCAGCAGCCAGGACCGTAATTGGGGGACTGGGGCCAACGTCCTGACTTTC	CASSQDRNWGTGANVLTF
NA	TRBV5-1	TRBD2	TRBJ2-1	TGCGCCAGCAGCCTGATTCTAGCGGCCAACAATCACAATGAGCAGTTCTTC	CASSLILAANNHNEQFF
NA	TRBV7-9	NA	TRBJ1-2	TGTGCCAGCAGCTTAGCCAGCGGCTACACCTTC	CASSLASGYTF
NA	TRBV24-1	NA	TRBJ2-7	TGTGCCACCAGTGGCGGCGAGCCTTACGAGCAGTACTTC	CATSGGEPYEQYF
once	TRBV5-4	TRBD2	TRBJ2-3	TGTGCCAGCAGCTTGGAAACTAGCGGGGGGTCTGCAGATACGCAGTATTTT	CASSLETSGGSADTQYF
NA	TRBV2	NA	TRBJ2-3	TGTGCCAGCAGTGAAGCGGTGATAGCCCCTAGCACAGATACGCAGTATTTT	CASSEAVIAPSTDTQYF
NA	TRBV13	TRBD2	TRBJ2-7	TGTGCCAGCAGCTCCTCCTTTATGGGGGGGAGACAGTACGAGCAGTACTTC	CASSSSFMGGRQYEQYF
NA	TRBV27	NA	TRBJ2-2	TGTGCCAGCAGTCGGAGCACAGGGTCCGGGGAGCTGTTTTTT	CASSRSTGSGELFF
NA	TRBV7-2	TRBD1	TRBJ1-2	TGTGCCAGCAGCGTCGCAGGGGGATTAGATGGCTACACCTTC	CASSVAGGLDGYTF
few	TRBV2	TRBD2	TRBJ2-1	TGTGCCAGCAGTGTGGGACTAGCGGGAGAGCAGTTCTTC	CASSVGLAGEQFF
few	TRBV7-8	NA	TRBJ1-2	TGTGCCAGCAGCTTAGGCTACGAATCTGCTTACGGCTACACCTTC	CASSLGYESAYGYTF
NA	TRBV28	NA	TRBJ2-7	TGTGCCAGCAGTTTATCGTCTCGGACACTCGGCGAGCAGTACTTC	CASSLSSRTLGEQYF
NA	TRBV3-1/TRBV3-2	NA	TRBJ1-2	TGTGCCAGCAGCCATTATGGGGGGCGAGGCTATGGCTACACCTTC	CASSHYGGRGYGYTF
NA	TRBV5-6	NA	TRBJ2-7	TGTGCCAGCAGCCCCCTCGGGGATTCCTACGAGCAGTACTTC	CASSPLGDSYEQYF
NA	TRBV19	NA	TRBJ1-1	TGTGCCAGTAGTCCTCCCGTTAGCAGGATGAACACTGAAGCTTTCTTT	CASSPPVSRMNTEAFF
NA	TRBV28	TRBD1	TRBJ1-2	TGTGCCAGCAGTCCCGAGAGAACAGGGGGCCGTGGCTACACCTTC	CASSPERTGGRGYTF
NA	TRBV2	NA	TRBJ1-2	TGTGCCAGCGGACCGGGTTATGGCTACACCTTC	CASGPGYGYTF
NA	TRBV20-1	NA	TRBJ2-5	TGCAGTGCTTTGAGGGAGGAGACCCAGTACTTC	CSALREETQYF
NA	TRBV27	TRBD1	TRBJ1-4	TGTGCCAGCAGTTTATGGACAGGTCGGGAAAAACTGTTTTTT	CASSLWTGREKLFF
NA	TRBV6-5	NA	TRBJ1-2	TGTGCCAGCAGTTCCAACTCTGCGACGGAGACCTATGGCTACACCTTC	CASSSNSATETYGYTF
NA	TRBV24-1	NA	TRBJ2-3	TGTGCCACCAGTGATTTAAGAGATACGCAGTATTTT	CATSDLRDTQYF